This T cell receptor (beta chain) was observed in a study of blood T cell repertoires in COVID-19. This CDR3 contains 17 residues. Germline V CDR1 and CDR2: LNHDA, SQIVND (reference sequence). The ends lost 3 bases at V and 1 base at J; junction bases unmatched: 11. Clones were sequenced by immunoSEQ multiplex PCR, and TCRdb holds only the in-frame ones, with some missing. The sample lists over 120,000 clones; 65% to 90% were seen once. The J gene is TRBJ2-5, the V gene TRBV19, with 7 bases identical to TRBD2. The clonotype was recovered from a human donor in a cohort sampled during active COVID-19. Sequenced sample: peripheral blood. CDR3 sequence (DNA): TGTGCCAGTAGTATTACCGGGCAGGGAGGGATCCAAGAGACCCAGTACTTC. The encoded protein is CASSITGQGGIQETQYF.